The 17 T cell receptor beta chains below all came from one sample that was sequenced in a study of blood T cell repertoires in COVID-19. Data came from immunoSEQ multiplex PCR; TCRdb stores just in-frame clones and leaves some out. Of about 320,000 clones listed, about nine tenths were seen once; the top ten hold about 10%. The sample consisted of PBMCs or T cells enriched from blood (not recorded which). The receptors originated from a woman younger than 35 who had recovered from COVID-19.

The chain carries TRBV28 and TRBJ2-3, with 15 bases lining up with TRBD2. Germline CDR1 reads MDHEN; CDR2 reads SYDVKM. The trim removed 4 bases at V and 7 bases at J, leaving 15 bases unmatched. The CDR3 spans 19 residues. The CDR3 bases are TGTGCCAGCAGTTATGCCCTTTTTCCCGGGACTAGCGGGGGGCATACGCAGTATTTT. Residues: CASSYALFPGTSGGHTQYF.

The V gene is TRBV12-3 or TRBV12-4, the J gene TRBJ1-1; tentative D call: TRBD1 (5 bases). The CDR3 runs to 12 residues. V was trimmed by 1 base and J by 5 bases, leaving 5 bases between them. CDR3 nucleotide sequence: TGTGCCAGCAGTTTAGAGGGGACTGAAGCTTTCTTT. Protein sequence: CASSLEGTEAFF.

About this clone itself: Other DNA sequences in this specimen translate into the identical CDR3. The rearrangement links TRBV29-1 to TRBJ1-2; 9 positions match TRBD1. V lost 6 bases to trimming and J lost 3 bases; unmatched junction nucleotides: 5. In germline, CDR1 is SQVTM, CDR2 ANQGSEA. CDR3 length equals 13 residues. For the CDR3, the DNA is TGCAGCGTGGGGACAGGGCCGGACTATGGCTACACCTTC. It codes for CSVGTGPDYGYTF.

This chain connects TRBV25-1 to TRBJ2-7; D is possibly TRBD2 (6 bases). CDR3 size: 14 residues. Trimming stripped 3 bases from V and 2 bases from J, with 11 bases between. Germline V CDR1 and CDR2: MGHDK, SYGVNS. The DNA for the CDR3 is TGTGCCAGCAGTGATCGGGAGAACGCCTACGAGCAGTACTTC. Its protein is CASSDRENAYEQYF.

The rearrangement joins TRBV6-5 to TRBJ1-2; TRBD1 aligns across 8 bases. Per the germline V gene, CDR1 is MNHEY and CDR2 is SVGAGI. V dropped 6 bases and J dropped 1; count of bases not matched to a gene: 7. CDR3 length: 15 residues. Here the CDR3 DNA reads TGTGCCAGCAGCCGAGGACAGGGTGGTAACTATGGCTACACCTTC. It codes for CASSRGQGGNYGYTF.

The gene calls are TRBV6-5 and TRBJ2-5, with a possible D match to TRBD2 (6 bases). This CDR3 contains 14 residues. With 0 bases removed from V and 4 bases from J, the gap between germline ends came to 9 bases. Germline loops: CDR1 MNHEY, CDR2 SVGAGI. CDR3 nucleotide sequence: TGTGCCAGCAGTTACTCGAGGCGGGGAGAGACCCAGTACTTC. Amino acid sequence: CASSYSRRGETQYF.

The count of this clone is one. V and J are TRBV24-1 and TRBJ2-1, with 11 bases fitting TRBD1. V gave up 0 bases and J gave up 5 bases; unmatched junction bases: 2. Germline CDR1 reads KGHDR; CDR2 reads SFDVKD. The CDR3 has 16 residues. CDR3 coding DNA: TGTGCCACCAGTGATTTGAGGGACAGGGGGAACAATGAGCAGTTCTTC. Amino acids: CATSDLRDRGNNEQFF.

CDR3 region: CAWSVMSSYNEQFF. The CDR3 coding sequence is TGTGCCTGGAGTGTTATGAGCTCCTACAATGAGCAGTTCTTC. This chain links TRBV30 with TRBJ2-1; D uncertain. The CDR3 has 14 residues. Per germline, CDR1 GTSNPN and CDR2 SVGIG (reference sequence). V lost 0 bases and J lost 0, with 6 bases in between.

V gene TRBV7-6 combines with J gene TRBJ2-2, with 10 nucleotides matching TRBD2. Germline V gene lookup returns CDR1 SGHVS and CDR2 FNYEAQ. CDR3 length: 15 residues. The trim removed 6 bases at V and 6 bases at J, leaving 7 bases unmatched. The DNA for the CDR3 is TGTGCCAGCAGTTTGACTAGCGGGCTGGCCGGGGAGCTGTTTTTT. Translating it yields CASSLTSGLAGELFF.

The V and J genes are TRBV2 and TRBJ2-7, with D maybe TRBD1 (6 bases). V was shortened by 7 bases and J by 0 bases, with 16 bases between the two germline ends. Germline V gene lookup returns CDR1 SNHLY and CDR2 FYNNEI. CDR3 length equals 15 residues. CDR3 in DNA: TGTGCCAGCACCGAGGGGCAGGGGAGCTCCTACGAGCAGTACTTC. This translates into CASTEGQGSSYEQYF. The entire variable domain, with the rest obtained from reference TRBV2 and TRBJ2-7, is as follows: EPEVTQTPSHQVTQMGQEVILRCVPISNHLYFYWYRQILGQKVEFLVSFYNNEISEKSEIFDDQFSVERPDGSNFTLKIRSTKLEDSAMYFCASTEGQGSSYEQYFGPGTRLTVT.

This chain uses TRBV3-1 (or the pseudogene TRBV3-2) with TRBJ1-5, with D possibly TRBD1 on 5 matching bases. V lost 0 bases and J 3 bases, leaving 9 bases between the germline ends. CDR1 and CDR2 from the germline V gene are LGHDT and YNNKEL (reference sequence). The CDR3 spans 15 residues. The CDR3 bases are TGTGCCAGCAGCCAAGATACTGGGGCCAATCAGCCCCAGCATTTT. Residues: CASSQDTGANQPQHF.

The chain employs TRBV2 and TRBJ1-6, with 9 bases lining up with TRBD1. Trimming took 6 bases from V and 5 from J; bases not matched to a gene: 5. CDR1 is SNHLY, CDR2 FYNNEI, per germline. CDR3 length: 15 residues. The DNA of the CDR3 is TGTGCCAGCAGCTGGGACAGGGCGGATAATTCACCCCTCCACTTT. It specifies CASSWDRADNSPLHF.

The V call is TRBV5-1, the J call TRBJ1-6; 9 bases fit TRBD1. Trimming cost V 0 bases and J 2 bases; bases outside gene matches: 0. This CDR3 spans 16 amino acids. The V gene's germline CDR1 is SGHRS and CDR2 YFSETQ. CDR3 residues: CASSLGQGAYNSPLHF. CDR3 sequence (DNA): TGCGCCAGCAGCTTGGGACAGGGGGCCTATAATTCACCCCTCCACTTT.

Points on this clone: Distinct nucleotide sequences in the sample also encode this CDR3. This chain joins TRBV3-1 (or the pseudogene TRBV3-2) and TRBJ1-1; no definite D call. CDR3 length: 14 residues. V lost 1 base and J 1 base, leaving 7 bases between the germline ends. Germline CDR1 LGHDT, CDR2 YNNKEL (reference sequence). The DNA for the CDR3 is TGTGCCAGCAGCCAAGGCTCCGGGAACACTGAAGCTTTCTTT. Encoded protein: CASSQGSGNTEAFF.

The V call is TRBV3-1 (or the pseudogene TRBV3-2), the J call TRBJ1-5, with 12 bases lining up with TRBD1. The CDR3 totals 17 residues. Per the germline V gene, CDR1 is LGHDT and CDR2 is YNNKEL (reference sequence). V shed 0 bases, J shed 7 bases, and the junction held 7 bases outside the gene matches. This CDR3 reads CASSQDAGTGGGQPQHF. In DNA, the CDR3 is TGTGCCAGCAGCCAAGATGCCGGGACAGGGGGCGGGCAGCCCCAGCATTTT.

The rearrangement uses TRBV30 and TRBJ2-1; 8 bases are shared with TRBD2. CDR1 is GTSNPN and CDR2 is SVGIG in the germline V gene (reference sequence). The CDR3 sequence is 14 residues long. The trim removed 3 bases at V and 5 bases at J, leaving 6 bases unmatched. DNA for the CDR3: TGTGCCTGGAGCACCCGGGGGGGAAACAATGAGCAGTTCTTC. Translation: CAWSTRGGNNEQFF.

The V and J genes are TRBV7-7 and TRBJ2-2; D not certain. V was clipped by 3 bases and J by 4 bases, with 12 bases between them. This CDR3 comprises 15 residues. Germline assignment: CDR1 SSHAT and CDR2 FNYEAQ (reference sequence). CDR3 nucleotides: TGTGCCAGCAGCTTTGACCCTCCGGGCACCGGGGAGCTGTTTTTT. As protein: CASSFDPPGTGELFF.